This is a list of T cell receptor beta chains from one sample in a study of response to subunit inactivated influenza vaccine. TCRdb reprocessed the RT-PCR reads via MiXCR and lists one record per CDR3 protein. This table holds 600,000 to 850,000 distinct CDR3 sequences, 14% found once. The material sequenced was PBMCs from blood, taken less than 15 days before vaccination. Receptors were obtained from a man aged 50 to 60 who received an inactivated influenza vaccine. The CDR3 runs from the conserved cysteine through the conserved F or W. Fields, in order: J gene, V gene, D gene, clone size, CDR3 protein, CDR3 DNA. A D gene is named only where the DNA matches it firmly. Expanded clones are given a class, and other clones once, few, many or no size at all.

j_gene: TRBJ2-1
v_gene: TRBV28
d_gene: NA
abundance: few
CDR3aa: CASSLLLPLGNEQFF
CDR3nt: TGTGCCAGCAGTCTTTTACTACCGCTGGGCAATGAGCAGTTCTTC

j_gene: TRBJ2-5
v_gene: TRBV18
d_gene: NA
abundance: few
CDR3aa: CASSPDLTQETQYF
CDR3nt: TGTGCCAGCTCACCCGACCTAACACAAGAGACCCAGTACTTC

j_gene: TRBJ2-3
v_gene: TRBV6-1
d_gene: NA
abundance: NA
CDR3aa: CASSRQTTDTQYF
CDR3nt: TGTGCCAGCAGCCGTCAGACAACAGATACGCAGTATTTT

j_gene: TRBJ2-5
v_gene: TRBV9
d_gene: NA
abundance: NA
CDR3aa: CASSVGGNRETQYF
CDR3nt: TGTGCCAGCAGCGTAGGGGGCAATCGGGAGACCCAGTACTTC

j_gene: TRBJ2-1
v_gene: TRBV7-9
d_gene: NA
abundance: NA
CDR3aa: CASSSRRKNEQFF
CDR3nt: TGTGCCAGCTCCTCCCGTCGGAAGAATGAGCAGTTCTTC

j_gene: TRBJ2-3
v_gene: TRBV18
d_gene: NA
abundance: NA
CDR3aa: CASSPPRTEASTDTQYF
CDR3nt: TGTGCCAGCTCACCACCACGTACGGAAGCGAGCACAGATACGCAGTATTTT

j_gene: TRBJ2-3
v_gene: TRBV6-2/TRBV6-3
d_gene: NA
abundance: many
CDR3aa: CASSYREWDTQYF
CDR3nt: TGTGCCAGCAGTTACCGGGAGTGGGATACGCAGTATTTT

j_gene: TRBJ1-1
v_gene: TRBV7-2
d_gene: NA
abundance: many
CDR3aa: CASSFGAMNTEAFF
CDR3nt: TGTGCCAGCAGCTTCGGGGCAATGAACACTGAAGCTTTCTTT

j_gene: TRBJ2-4
v_gene: TRBV28
d_gene: NA
abundance: NA
CDR3aa: CASSSTYSQGKIDIQYF
CDR3nt: TGTGCCAGCAGTTCGACTTACTCGCAGGGTAAAATTGACATTCAGTACTTC

j_gene: TRBJ2-2
v_gene: TRBV5-5
d_gene: NA
abundance: NA
CDR3aa: CASSPNPTGTGELFF
CDR3nt: TGTGCCAGCAGCCCAAACCCCACAGGCACCGGGGAGCTGTTTTTT

j_gene: TRBJ2-1
v_gene: TRBV7-8
d_gene: NA
abundance: NA
CDR3aa: CASSLEMRNNEQFF
CDR3nt: TGTGCCAGCAGCTTAGAAATGCGGAACAATGAGCAGTTCTTC

j_gene: TRBJ1-6
v_gene: TRBV4-3
d_gene: NA
abundance: many
CDR3aa: CASSQEGGRSPLHF
CDR3nt: TGCGCCAGCAGCCAAGAGGGGGGGCGGTCACCCCTCCACTTT

j_gene: TRBJ2-1
v_gene: TRBV5-1
d_gene: TRBD1
abundance: many
CDR3aa: CASSLGQGVSYNEQFF
CDR3nt: TGCGCCAGCAGCTTGGGGCAGGGGGTCTCCTACAATGAGCAGTTCTTC

j_gene: TRBJ1-2
v_gene: TRBV28
d_gene: TRBD1
abundance: few
CDR3aa: CASDRVGFGYTF
CDR3nt: TGTGCCAGTGACAGGGTGGGTTTTGGCTACACCTTC